This T cell receptor (beta chain) was profiled in a study of T cell responses to AZD1222 COVID-19 vaccine. Study-level points and caveats: Clonal diversity was possibly underestimated, and white British individuals and females predominated among donors. Recipients of two AZD1222 doses showed rising Spike-specific TCR breadth and depth. It was only 6 or 7 AZD1222 recipients who were seropositive at baseline.

Remarks on this clone: Its matching antigen is unknown.

Sequencing used immunoSEQ multiplex PCR; TCRdb keeps in-frame clones, though not all of them. Among about 150,000 clones listed, over 75% were seen once. This specimen consisted of peripheral blood, obtained on day 0 of AZD1222 vaccination. This TCR came from an adult in good health.

In DNA form, the CDR3 reads TGTGCCAGTAGTCTACGATCCGGACAGATGCAAAACACTGAAGCTTTCTTT. Translating gives CASSLRSGQMQNTEAFF. The rearrangement uses TRBV19 and TRBJ1-1, with D perhaps matching TRBD1 (6 bases). This CDR3 region has 17 residues. Germline CDR1 reads LNHDA; CDR2 reads SQIVND (reference sequence). The ends were cut back, 5 bases at V and 2 bases at J, with 21 bases in the middle.